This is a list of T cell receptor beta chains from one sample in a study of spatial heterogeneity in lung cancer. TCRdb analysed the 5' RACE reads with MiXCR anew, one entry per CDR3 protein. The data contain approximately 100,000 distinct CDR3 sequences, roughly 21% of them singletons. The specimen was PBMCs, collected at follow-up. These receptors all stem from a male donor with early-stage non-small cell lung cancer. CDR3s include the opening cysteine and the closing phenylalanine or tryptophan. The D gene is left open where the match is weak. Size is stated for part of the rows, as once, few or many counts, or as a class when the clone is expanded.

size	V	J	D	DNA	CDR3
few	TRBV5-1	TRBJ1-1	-	TGCGCCAGCAGCTGGCGGGATCGGGGAAACACTGAAGCTTTCTTT	CASSWRDRGNTEAFF
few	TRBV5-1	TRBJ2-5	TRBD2	TGCGCCAGCAGCCAAGCGGGGAACCAGGTGGAGACCCAGTACTTC	CASSQAGNQVETQYF
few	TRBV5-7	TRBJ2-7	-	TGTGCCAGCAGCTTGGCGTCCGATTCTTCCTACGAGCAGTACTTC	CASSLASDSSYEQYF
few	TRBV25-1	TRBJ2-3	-	TGTGCCACCCAGGGGGGAAGCACAGATACGCAGTATTTT	CATQGGSTDTQYF
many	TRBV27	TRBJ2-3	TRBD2	TGTGCCAGCAGTTTAGAACGGGGGGAGCGGGATACGCAGTATTTT	CASSLERGERDTQYF
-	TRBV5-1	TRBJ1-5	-	TGCGCCAGCAGCTTGGATGGGCAGGGTAATCAGCCCCAGCATTTT	CASSLDGQGNQPQHF
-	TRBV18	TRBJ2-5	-	TGTGCCAACTCACCTCAGGACGGGGATGGGACCCAGTACTTC	CANSPQDGDGTQYF
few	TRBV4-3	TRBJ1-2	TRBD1	TGCGCCAGCAGCCAGGGGGACAGGGAAAACTATGGCTACACCTTC	CASSQGDRENYGYTF
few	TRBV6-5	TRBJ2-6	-	TGTGCCAGCAGTTACGGACAGTTCTCTGGGGCCAACGTCCTGACTTTC	CASSYGQFSGANVLTF
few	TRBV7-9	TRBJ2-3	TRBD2	TGTGCCAGCAGCCCTCCGGGACTAGCGAGCACAGATACGCAGTATTTT	CASSPPGLASTDTQYF
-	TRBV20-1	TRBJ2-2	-	TGCAGTGCTAGAGCCGGGACCACCGGGGAGCTGTTTTTT	CSARAGTTGELFF
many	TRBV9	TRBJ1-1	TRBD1	TGTGCCAGCACACCGGCAGGGGGCTCTTTGTACACTGAAGCTTTCTTT	CASTPAGGSLYTEAFF
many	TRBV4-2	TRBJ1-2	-	TGTGCCAGCAGCCAAGACGGCAGGACGGTACATGGCTACACCTTC	CASSQDGRTVHGYTF
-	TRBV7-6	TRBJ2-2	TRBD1	TGTGCCAGCAGCCCCGTGGGCCTACGACAGGGAGCCATCAACACCGGGGAGCTGTTTTTT	CASSPVGLRQGAINTGELFF